The sample holds one count of the clone carrying this T cell receptor (beta chain). No antigen is known for it. This CDR3 comprises 16 residues. CDR1 SGHNT and CDR2 YYREEE come from the germline V gene (reference sequence). Trimming stripped 0 bases from V and 1 base from J, with 10 bases between. The entry originates in a study of regulatory T cells in long-lasting Graves disease. About the study: For under 3 months, newly diagnosed Graves' patients had been taking antithyroid drugs.

Arm-PCR with iRepertoire HTBI primers amplified the CDR3 regions for these TCR beta libraries. TCRdb re-called the multiplex PCR reads through MiXCR, storing one row per CDR3 protein. The sample carries about 560,000 distinct CDR3 sequences, roughly 16% recorded once. Indicated time point: newly diagnosed GD, antithyroid drugs for less than 3 months. RNA extracted from PBMCs served as the sequencing template. Findings of the study overall: Small numbers of samples may have cut accuracy.

The sample also formed part of further work on T cells in Graves' hyperthyroidism and ophthalmopathy.

This TCR derives from a man aged 18 to 30 with Graves disease. The rearrangement links TRBV5-4 to TRBJ2-2; the D gene is possibly TRBD1 (5 bases). The sample here was peripheral blood mononuclear cells (PBMCs), taken at new diagnosis, from a patient treated with antithyroid drugs. CDR3 bases: TGTGCCAGCAGCTTGGAGGTGGGGCGGAACACCGGGGAGCTGTTTTTT. This codes for CASSLEVGRNTGELFF. The full variable domain, completed using reference TRBV5-4 and TRBJ2-2, is ETGVTQSPTHLIKTRGQQVTLRCSSQSGHNTVSWYQQALGQGPQFIFQYYREEENGRGNFPPRFSGLQFPNYSSELNVNALELDDSALYLCASSLEVGRNTGELFFGEGSRLTVL.